The 9 T cell receptor beta chains given below trace back to one sample, sequenced in a study of regulatory T cells in long-lasting Graves disease. Sequencing libraries for TCR beta were prepared with iRepertoire HTBI primers and Arm-PCR of CDR3 regions. In TCRdb, the multiplex PCR reads were re-called with MiXCR into one record per CDR3 protein. Here the sample spans 450,000 or so distinct CDR3 sequences, around 21% being singletons. Stated time point: persistent/refractory GD, antithyroid drugs over 5 years with positive TRAb. Scientists built the TCR library using RNA that was extracted from PBMCs. This sample comprised peripheral blood mononuclear cells (PBMCs), obtained when the disease was refractory, from a patient treated with antithyroid drugs. All receptors come from a female donor with Graves disease.

J is TRBJ1-4 and V is TRBV7-9; tentatively, D is TRBD1 (6 bases). Germline values: CDR1 SEHNR, CDR2 FQNEAQ (reference sequence). The CDR3 runs 15 residues. V lost 7 bases and J lost 2, with 14 bases in between. CDR3 amino acids: CASTGGGKTNEKLFF. In nucleotides, the CDR3 is TGTGCCAGCACGGGAGGGGGGAAGACTAATGAAAAACTGTTTTTT.

This clonotype was recorded many times. This chain links TRBV7-3 with TRBJ2-5; the D call may be TRBD1 or TRBD2 (5 bases each). The CDR3 loop spans 15 amino acids. The V end was cut by 0 bases, the J end by 5 bases, with 13 bases between. Looked up from germline, CDR1 is SGHTA and CDR2 is FQGTGA. The CDR3 DNA is TGTGCCAGCAGCTTAACTGGGACCAGCGGCGAGACCCAGTACTTC. Translation gives CASSLTGTSGETQYF.

This clonotype was recorded a few times. This rearrangement joins TRBV6-2 or TRBV6-3 to TRBJ1-2; D gene uncertain. V was trimmed by 5 bases and J by 1 base, leaving 17 bases between them. Per germline, CDR1 MNHEY and CDR2 SVGEGT. The CDR3 sequence is 16 residues long. The CDR3 loop reads CASSEFGQDYNYGYTF. The CDR3 bases are TGTGCCAGCAGTGAATTCGGGCAGGATTATAACTATGGCTACACCTTC.

The table lists this clonotype with a few counts. The CDR3 coding sequence is TGTGCCAGCAGCTTAGGGCGAAGGGGGCGAAATCAGCCCCAGCATTTT. Protein product: CASSLGRRGRNQPQHF. The chain uses TRBV7-8 and TRBJ1-5; 7 positions agree with TRBD1. This CDR3 has 16 residues. Germline V gene data show CDR1 as SGHVS and CDR2 as FQNEAQ. Trimming cost V 1 base and J 4 bases; bases outside gene matches: 7.

This clonotype was recorded at least ten times. J is TRBJ1-5 and V is TRBV6-9, with 9 bases matching TRBD1. Germline lookup yields CDR1 MNHGY and CDR2 SVAAGI. With V trimmed by 4 bases and J by 5 bases, 9 bases remained unmatched. CDR3 size: 16 residues. CDR3 coding DNA: TGTGCCAGCAGTTCTACAGGGGGCGTTGTGGATCAGCCCCAGCATTTT. It translates to CASSSTGGVVDQPQHF.

This clonotype was observed many times. This sequence joins TRBV2 and TRBJ1-6; a possible D gene is TRBD1 (5 bases). The germline V gene has CDR1 SNHLY and CDR2 FYNNEI. The CDR3 has 16 residues. Trimming cost V 2 bases and J 8 bases, with 16 bases left between them. In DNA form, the CDR3 reads TGTGCCAGCAGTGAAATCCGGGTGGGGGTCGATTCACCCCTCCACTTT. Protein product: CASSEIRVGVDSPLHF.

This clonotype was seen a few times. With a much larger clone just one base away, this may be a read error. V gene TRBV28 combines with J gene TRBJ1-5, with D uncertain. CDR3 length: 12 amino acids. V shed 6 bases and J shed 6 bases, with 9 bases lying between them. Germline V gene lookup returns CDR1 MDHEN and CDR2 SYDVKM. The CDR3 loop reads CASRTSAQPQHF. CDR3 nucleotides: TGTGCCAGCAGGACTAGTGCTCAGCCCCAGCATTTT.

At least ten counts were recorded for this clonotype. V usage is TRBV28 and J usage is TRBJ1-3; D possibly corresponds to TRBD1 (5 bases). This CDR3 is 16 amino acids long. Germline V gives CDR1 MDHEN, CDR2 SYDVKM. V was shortened by 5 bases and J by 0 bases, with 14 bases between the two germline ends. The CDR3, as DNA: TGTGCCAGCAGTCTCCATTCGACAGCCTCTGGAAACACCATATATTTT. Translation gives CASSLHSTASGNTIYF.

This clonotype was detected only a few times. V usage is TRBV6-1 and J usage is TRBJ1-4; a possible D gene is TRBD1 (5 bases). Germline V gives CDR1 MNHNS, CDR2 SASEGT. There are 15 residues in the CDR3. Trimming removed 4 bases from V and 4 bases from J, with 13 bases in between. CDR3 bases: TGTGCCAGCAGTGCCTTGGGACCGGTTAATGAAAAACTGTTTTTT. This translates into CASSALGPVNEKLFF.